A single sample gave rise to the 5 T cell receptor beta chains below, sequenced in a study of shared clonotypes between healthy human individuals. CD45RO-negative, CCR7-selected cells formed the naive CD8 fraction, which excluded terminally differentiated effector memory CD45RA+ cells. TCRdb's copy holds only in-frame clones and misses some; the assay was immunoSEQ multiplex PCR. The table shows over 2,000,000 clones, with approximately 92% occurring only once. The sequencing sample was made of naive CD8+ T cells from PBMCs. The receptors originated from a man aged 18 to 30 in good health. Some clones in this sample may be carry-over from other donors' samples.

The rearrangement uses TRBV7-8 and TRBJ1-2; TRBD1 matches 7 bases. V gave up 1 base and J gave up 1 base; unmatched junction bases: 0. This CDR3 spans 14 amino acids. Germline loops: CDR1 SGHVS, CDR2 FQNEAQ. DNA for the CDR3: TGTGCCAGCAGCTTAGGGGACAGTAACTATGGCTACACCTTC. Translating gives CASSLGDSNYGYTF.

The genes are TRBV27 and TRBJ2-3; D assignment may be TRBD1 or TRBD2 (5 bases each). V was pared by 6 bases and J by 4 bases, with 14 bases between. The CDR3 spans 14 residues. Germline V lookup: CDR1 MNHEY, CDR2 SMNVEV (reference sequence). CDR3 sequence: CASSYVGTADTQYF. The CDR3 DNA reads as TGTGCCAGCAGCTATGTTGGGACCGCAGATACGCAGTATTTT.

V gene TRBV19 combines with J gene TRBJ1-1; D is unclear. The CDR3 length is 13 residues. The germline gives CDR1 LNHDA, CDR2 SQIVND (reference sequence). V was pared by 3 bases and J by 7 bases, with 12 bases between. The CDR3 protein is CASSIGVGNEAFF. CDR3 DNA sequence: TGTGCCAGTAGTATTGGGGTAGGAAATGAAGCTTTCTTT.

This rearrangement joins TRBV5-1 to TRBJ2-3; 7 nucleotides line up with TRBD1. V gave up 0 bases and J gave up 5 bases; unmatched junction bases: 6. Germline CDR1 and CDR2: SGHRS and YFSETQ. The CDR3 has 15 residues. The CDR3 DNA is TGCGCCAGCAGCTTGGAGAAGGGGGCGATAGATACGCAGTATTTT. It is translated as CASSLEKGAIDTQYF. Using reference TRBV5-1 and TRBJ2-3 for the parts outside the CDR3, the full variable domain is KAGVTQTPRYLIKTRGQQVTLSCSPISGHRSVSWYQQTPGQGLQFLFEYFSETQRNKGNFPGRFSGRQFSNSRSEMNVSTLELGDSALYLCASSLEKGAIDTQYFGPGTRLTVL.

The rearrangement joins TRBV6-5 to TRBJ1-5, with 9 bases lining up with TRBD1. Unmatched junction bases numbered 5, after V lost 3 bases and J lost 8 bases. There are 14 residues in the CDR3. The germline V gene has CDR1 MNHEY and CDR2 SVGAGI. The CDR3 loop reads CASSYGQGLEPQHF. The DNA of the CDR3 is TGTGCCAGCAGTTATGGACAGGGGCTTGAGCCCCAGCATTTT.